These 18 T cell receptor beta chains were all obtained from the same sample, sequenced in a study of tumor-infiltrating lymphocytes in primary liver carcinoma. Between about 17 and 34 mg of unsorted bulk tissue served as the source from which RNA and DNA were co-extracted. Starting from approximately 0.45 ug of total RNA, TCR beta cDNA was produced with a primer in the constant region. Investigators got TCR beta libraries out of three nested multiplex PCR rounds, done with slightly modified ARM-PCR. Use of TRBV1-TRBV30 forward primers with a C-beta reverse primer characterized the first two PCR rounds, which lasted around 9 cycles each. Via MiXCR, TCRdb re-called the multiplex PCR reads, giving one row per CDR3 protein. The sample carries fewer than 250,000 distinct CDR3 sequences, around 81% recorded once. The sequencing input was tumor tissue from primary liver carcinoma. All receptors derive from a man aged 35 to 55 with primary liver carcinoma and hepatitis B virus infection.

Concerning this clonotype itself: At one end the junction does not follow the germline gene, possibly because of a read error. The J gene is TRBJ2-3, the V gene TRBV6-2 or TRBV6-3; 13 nucleotides align to TRBD2. This CDR3 has 16 residues. Germline V CDR1 and CDR2: MNHEY, SVGEGT. CDR3 in DNA: TGTGCCAGCAGTCCAGGACTAGCGGGAGTCGGAGATATGCAGTATTTT. Translating gives CASSPGLAGVGDMQYF.

As for this clonotype: One end of the junction does not line up with germline, which may come from a read error. The genes are TRBV14 and TRBJ2-1; TRBD1 aligns across 8 bases. The CDR3 is 16 amino acids. CDR1 is SGHDN and CDR2 is FVKESK in the germline V gene. CDR3 nucleotide sequence: TGTGCCTGCAGTCGTCAACAGGGGGGCCGGTTAAATGTGCAGTTCTTC. Its translation is CACSRQQGGRLNVQFF.

CDR3 coding DNA: TGTGCCAGCAGCATGGGGATCTCGTATAGCAATCAGCCCCAGCATTTT. It yields the protein CASSMGISYSNQPQHF. The chain uses TRBV5-6 and TRBJ1-5, with unresolved D. In germline, CDR1 is SGHDT, CDR2 YYEEEE. The CDR3 has 16 amino acids. V lost 4 bases to trimming and J lost 0 bases, with 14 bases between them.

A note on this clonotype: The junction differs from germline at one of its ends, possibly a read error. This chain uses TRBV6-5 with TRBJ2-1; D perhaps matches TRBD2 (6 bases). The CDR3 extends over 16 amino acids. Germline loops: CDR1 MNHEY, CDR2 SVGAGI. CDR3 bases: TGTGCCAGCAGGTACTCAACGGGGACTCTCTGGGATGAGCAGTTCTTC. Protein product: CASRYSTGTLWDEQFF.

The rearrangement joins TRBV29-1 to TRBJ2-1; 9 nucleotides align to TRBD1. This CDR3 is built from 16 residues. Germline loops: CDR1 SQVTM, CDR2 ANQGSEA. V gave up 7 bases and J gave up 2 bases; unmatched junction bases: 12. CDR3 region: CSDLPGQGRTYNEQFF. Here the CDR3 DNA reads TGCAGCGACCTCCCGGGACAGGGACGCACCTACAATGAGCAGTTCTTC.

With respect to this clonotype: This may be a read error, as it is one base from a much larger clone. The chain combines TRBV15 with TRBJ2-5; 8 bases fit TRBD1. CDR1 is LNHNV and CDR2 is YYDKDF in the germline V gene (reference sequence). This CDR3 is 16 amino acids long. This chain's CDR3 is CASSRGGQGGRETQYF. The CDR3 DNA reads TGTGCCAGCAGCAGAGGAGGACAGGGAGGTCGAGAGACCCAGTACTTC. The full variable domain, with the rest looked up from reference TRBV15 and TRBJ2-5, is DAMVIQNPRYQVTQFGKPVTLSCSQTLNHNVMYWYQQKSSQAPKLLFHYYDKDFNNEADTPDNFQSRRPNTSFCFLDIRSPGLGDTAMYLCASSRGGQGGRETQYFGPGTRLLVL.

Details on this clonotype: With a much larger clone just one base away, this may be a read error. This sequence joins TRBV20-1 and TRBJ2-3; 7 nucleotides line up with TRBD2. Germline V gives CDR1 DFQATT, CDR2 SNEGSKA (reference sequence). This CDR3 has 12 residues. CDR3 region: CNATSGTDTQYF. CDR3 nucleotides: TGCAATGCTACTAGCGGCACAGATACGCAGTATTTT.

This clonotype was recorded many times. This chain uses TRBV25-1 with TRBJ2-7; D not resolved. The CDR3 has 11 amino acids. The germline gives CDR1 MGHDK, CDR2 SYGVNS. The V end lost 4 bases, the J end lost 7 bases, and 8 bases lay between the germline ends. The CDR3 spells CASSALWEQYF. The CDR3 DNA follows: TGTGCCAGCAGTGCTCTTTGGGAGCAGTACTTC.

A note on this clonotype: Germline is not matched at one junction end, which may reflect a read error. The J gene is TRBJ1-5, the V gene TRBV4-1; D possibly corresponds to TRBD1 (5 bases). This CDR3 spans 15 amino acids. Germline loops: CDR1 MGHRA, CDR2 YSYEKL. CDR3 sequence reads: CANSQGVDSNQPHHF. The CDR3 DNA reads as TGCGCCAACAGCCAAGGGGTAGATAGCAATCAGCCCCATCATTTT.

Notes on this clonotype: The junction departs from germline at one end; a sequencing error may be responsible. The V and J genes are TRBV24-1 and TRBJ2-1; 11 bases match TRBD2. The germline gives CDR1 KGHDR, CDR2 SFDVKD. The CDR3 covers 18 residues. The CDR3 protein is CAASDHQGTSGRINEQLF. Written as DNA, the CDR3 is TGTGCCGCCAGTGATCACCAGGGAACTAGCGGGAGAATCAATGAGCAGTTATTC.

A note on this clonotype: A read error may account for a junction end that differs from germline. The V call is TRBV11-2, the J call TRBJ2-7, with TRBD1 as a possible D gene (5 bases). The CDR3 is 14 amino acids. Germline V gives CDR1 SGHAT, CDR2 FQNNGV. As DNA, the CDR3 is TGTGCAAGCAACCCTAACAGGAACTCATACGAGCAGTACTTC. Translating gives CASNPNRNSYEQYF.

Points on this clonotype: An end of the junction does not agree with germline; a read error may underlie this. The V call is TRBV4-2, the J call TRBJ1-2; no clear D gene. Germline loops: CDR1 LGHNA, CDR2 YNFKEQ. The CDR3 is 16 residues long. The CDR3 reads CASSQDPTAGNYDYTF. The CDR3 DNA sequence: TGTGCCAGCAGCCAAGACCCTACTGCGGGTAACTATGACTACACCTTC.

Notes on this clonotype: Its ends do not fully match the called genes, so a read error is possible. The chain uses TRBV14 and TRBJ2-7; 8 positions agree with TRBD2. The V gene's germline CDR1 is SGHDN and CDR2 FVKESK. The CDR3 sequence is 19 residues long. This chain's CDR3 is CVSSQGTNGRALKYYEQYF. In DNA, the CDR3 is TGTGTCAGCAGCCAAGGGACTAACGGGAGGGCCCTGAAGTACTACGAGCAGTACTTC. The full variable domain, its missing parts supplied by reference TRBV14 and TRBJ2-7, is EAGVTQFPSHSVIEKGQTVTLRCDPISGHDNLYWYRRVMGKEIKFLLHFVKESKQDESGMPNNRFLAERTGGTYSTLKVQPAELEDSGVYFCVSSQGTNGRALKYYEQYFGPGTRLTVT.

This clonotype has just one count. A read error may account for a junction end that differs from germline. The chain employs TRBV10-2 and TRBJ2-1; unclear D gene. The length of the CDR3 is 11 residues. CDR1 and CDR2 (germline): WSHSY, SAAADI. The chain's CDR3 is CASSISNEQFF. CDR3 nucleotide sequence: TGCGCCAGCAGCATTAGCAATGAGCAATTCTTC.

About this clonotype itself: The junction differs from germline at one of its ends, possibly a read error. This sequence joins TRBV6-2 or TRBV6-3 and TRBJ2-7; the D gene is possibly TRBD1 (6 bases). The CDR3 extends over 12 amino acids. In germline, CDR1 is MNHEY, CDR2 SVGEGT. The CDR3 nucleotides read TGTGCCAGCAGTAATTGGGGACACGAGCAGTGCTTC. Translating it yields CASSNWGHEQCF.

This chain connects TRBV2 to TRBJ2-1, with TRBD2 matching 7 bases. This CDR3 has 17 residues. V lost 3 bases to trimming and J lost 8 bases; unmatched junction nucleotides: 16. Germline CDR1 reads SNHLY; CDR2 reads FYNNEI. As DNA, the CDR3 is TGTGCCAGCAGTGAGGGAATTGGGCGGGAGATAAAGGATGAGCAGTTCTTC. Its protein product is CASSEGIGREIKDEQFF.

The chain combines TRBV6-5 with TRBJ2-7; weak D call: TRBD2 (7 bases). The V end was cut by 9 bases, the J end by 2 bases, with 20 bases between. This CDR3 has 15 residues. Germline-derived CDR1 and CDR2 are MNHEY and SVGAGI. As DNA, the CDR3 is TGTGCCAGTAGCATGGGGGGGCTCGGTACCTACGAGCAGTACTTC. It translates to CASSMGGLGTYEQYF.

This clonotype was seen ten or more times. The V and J genes are TRBV5-1 and TRBJ1-1, with D unclear. CDR3 length: 18 residues. The germline gives CDR1 SGHRS, CDR2 YFSETQ. V lost 4 bases and J 4 bases, leaving 26 bases between the germline ends. This chain's CDR3 is CASSPSLSQSASGTEAFF. The CDR3 DNA follows: TGCGCCAGCAGCCCTTCGTTGTCCCAGTCGGCTAGCGGCACTGAAGCTTTCTTT.